Given below is one TCR beta chain in context. This clone's antigen is unknown. No per-base quality is available; no much larger clone lies one base away. The sample originates from a study of beta chain features in type 1 diabetes (dated by TCRdb to the late 2010s). Background for the entire study: No differences in mean age, gender distribution, total cell number or subset yield were found between patients and healthy donors. The study compared the TCRB repertoires of sorted circulating CD4+ T cell subsets in recently diagnosed type 1 diabetes patients with those in matched healthy donors. Naive and central memory subsets were obtained from all 30 or so donors, but regulatory and stem cell-like memory subsets were isolated from only 8 patients and 8 healthy donors. A total of 100 million to 110 million sorted cells were examined across all samples, and a strong correlation was observed between cell number per subset and RNA yield. Beyond this particular receptor, the publication reports: Sequencing cDNA rather than genomic DNA could over-represent highly expressing activated cells, although activation and CD3 levels did not differ between groups. In all four CD4+ subsets, TCRB CDR3 length was moderately but significantly shorter in type 1 diabetes patients. Naive, central memory and regulatory TCRB repertoires appeared to be more similar among patients than among healthy donors. Shorter templates might be favored by PCR, yet because patient and control samples were amplified and corrected together, any such skew would affect both groups equally. Only small numbers of individuals were included in the HLA sub-analyses, which left unresolved whether HLA type had any influence on TCRB rearrangement. Fewer insertions and more nucleotide deletions at VDJ recombination sites were observed in patients with type 1 diabetes, implying thymic rearrangement abnormalities.

All of the isolated RNA was reverse transcribed with the High Capacity cDNA Reverse Transcription Kit, so expressed TCRB transcripts were sequenced. Naive, central memory and regulatory T cell samples underwent deep immunoSEQ sequencing, averaging approximately 3.5 million total reads per sample. Sorted cells were lysed in RLT buffer, and RNA was extracted using DNase-treated RNeasy Micro or Mini kits according to cell number. Each cell subset was processed on its own to prevent cross-contamination, while patient and healthy donor samples were processed together. The immunoSEQ multiplex PCR was used to amplify TCRB sequences from cDNA, generating 87-bp fragments that spanned the CDR3 region. Amplicons were sequenced on the Illumina HiSeq platform. In the paper's pipeline: Synthetic template baselines were used to correct PCR bias computationally, reads within Hamming distance 2 were collapsed together, and singletons that could not be merged were discarded. Reads were aligned to IMGT to assign V, D and J genes, CDR3 length, and insertions or deletions at six rearrangement sites. Within each subset, clonotype counts were normalized to the number of sorted cells before true diversity and Gini coefficients were calculated with the tcR R package. The overlap coefficient, calculated on TCRB nucleotide sequences, was used to measure repertoire sharing. Out-of-frame TCRB sequences from naive cells were analyzed as a proxy for the pre-selection repertoire. Held by TCRdb, this immuneACCESS table contains in-frame sequences only and omits some clones. Under half of the omission traces to an unresolved V gene where checked; the cause of the rest is unknown. V and J calls and clone size are as listed in that table; D and trimming were resolved from the DNA. Within this sample are 300,000 to 450,000 clones, with roughly 12% of them counted one time only. The ten largest clones capture about 0.018% of the sample.

Relative to germline, V is missing 5 bases and J is missing 4 bases, with 5 bases of the junction outside any gene match. The CDR3 holds 14 amino acids from the cysteine to the phenylalanine. This entry keeps only the CDR3 DNA: 42 bases, framed from base 1. The germline V gene provides CDR1 LGHNA and CDR2 YNFKEQ. A single peripheral blood draw of around 0.11 L on average was collected from each donor into heparinised tubes. Using a panel that included CD45RO, CCR7, CD25, CD127, CD95 and CD27, naive, central memory, regulatory and stem cell-like memory CD4+ T cells were sorted on a BD FACSAria II. Purity was above 98% for every sorted population. PBMCs were separated immediately by Lymphoprep density gradient centrifugation and were stained directly, without being cultured. Samples were stained and sorted in pairs, with one healthy donor and one patient per experiment, so that batch effects were minimized.

Sequencing was done on a sample of naive CD4+ T cells from blood. Explained via the paper, the cell subset or site label denotes: true naive CD4+ T cells. This sequence was found in a man between 18 and 29 years old in good health. This chain is built from TRBV4-2 and TRBJ2-3; 8 middle bases align to TRBD1. The CDR3 has the sequence CASSRGTGSDTQYF. At the DNA level, the sequence is TGTGCCAGCAGCAGGGGGACAGGATCAGATACGCAGTATTTT.